This entry lists 32 T cell receptor beta chains sequenced from one sample in a study of control samples from healthy donors and cancer patients. Assay used: immunoSEQ multiplex PCR; TCRdb lists only in-frame clones, some missing. The data hold some 110,000 clones, with approximately 92% observed a single time. Specimen: PBMCs. The source is a woman aged 45-65 years with colorectal cancer.

This clone was observed once. V gene TRBV19 combines with J gene TRBJ2-1, with a tentative D call TRBD2 (6 bases). The CDR3 has 15 amino acids. Looked up from germline, CDR1 is LNHDA and CDR2 is SQIVND (reference sequence). V gave up 1 base and J gave up 3 bases, with 10 bases separating them. CDR3 sequence (DNA): TGTGCCAGTAGTATAGGCGGGGCGAACTACAATGAGCAGTTCTTC. Its protein product is CASSIGGANYNEQFF.

V gene TRBV11-2 combines with J gene TRBJ2-5; TRBD2 is a possible D gene (5 bases). V lost 3 bases and J 9 bases, leaving 14 bases between the germline ends. Germline V gives CDR1 SGHAT, CDR2 FQNNGV. This CDR3 is built from 13 residues. CDR3 amino acids: CASSLSPIGAQYF. The DNA for the CDR3 is TGTGCCAGCAGCTTGTCCCCGATCGGGGCCCAGTACTTC.

The chain recombines TRBV12-5 with TRBJ1-6, with D perhaps matching TRBD1 (5 bases). The V gene lost 3 bases and the J gene lost 0 bases, with 24 bases spanning the gap. Germline CDR1 LGHNT, CDR2 FRNRAP. The CDR3 runs 21 residues. The CDR3 here is CASGFNRNIQNRTSYNSPLHF. The CDR3 region has the DNA TGTGCTAGTGGTTTCAACCGAAACATCCAAAACAGGACCTCCTATAATTCACCCCTCCACTTT. Full variable domain (missing parts from reference TRBV12-5 and TRBJ1-6): DARVTQTPRHKVTEMGQEVTMRCQPILGHNTVFWYRQTMMQGLELLAYFRNRAPLDDSGMPKDRFSAEMPDATLATLKIQPSEPRDSAVYFCASGFNRNIQNRTSYNSPLHFGNGTRLTVT.

The V call is TRBV6-5, the J call TRBJ2-5; TRBD1 or TRBD2 may be the D gene (5 bases each). The V end was cut by 3 bases, the J end by 0 bases, with 11 bases between. The CDR3 covers 15 residues. CDR1 is MNHEY and CDR2 is SVGAGI in the germline V gene. CDR3 protein: CASSYFGTDQETQYF. CDR3 bases: TGTGCCAGCAGTTATTTCGGGACGGACCAAGAGACCCAGTACTTC.

V and J are TRBV15 and TRBJ1-2; perhaps TRBD1 as D (5 bases). V lost 4 bases and J 2 bases, leaving 17 bases between the germline ends. Germline lookup yields CDR1 LNHNV and CDR2 YYDKDF (reference sequence). The CDR3 runs to 16 residues. The CDR3 nucleotides read TGTGCCACCAGCACAATGCCCGGGACCCCAAACTATGGCTACACCTTC. Translated, it gives CATSTMPGTPNYGYTF. Drawing the rest from reference TRBV15 and TRBJ1-2, the complete variable domain is DAMVIQNPRYQVTQFGKPVTLSCSQTLNHNVMYWYQQKSSQAPKLLFHYYDKDFNNEADTPDNFQSRRPNTSFCFLDIRSPGLGDTAMYLCATSTMPGTPNYGYTFGSGTRLTVV.

The rearrangement uses TRBV4-1 and TRBJ2-5; TRBD2 matches 10 bases. This CDR3 is built from 16 residues. CDR1 and CDR2 (germline): MGHRA, YSYEKL. Unmatched junction bases numbered 6, after V lost 0 bases and J lost 5 bases. This chain's CDR3 is CASSQEGLAGVETQYF. The CDR3 DNA follows: TGCGCCAGCAGCCAAGAGGGGCTAGCGGGAGTCGAGACCCAGTACTTC.

This chain uses TRBV19 with TRBJ1-4; D gene uncertain. The germline V gene encodes CDR1 LNHDA and CDR2 SQIVND (reference sequence). V was shortened by 3 bases and J by 0 bases, with 8 bases between the two germline ends. CDR3 size: 15 residues. CDR3 DNA sequence: TGTGCCAGTAGTATGGGGTCAGCAACTAATGAAAAACTGTTTTTT. This gives the protein CASSMGSATNEKLFF.

This chain links TRBV19 with TRBJ2-7; 9 bases line up with TRBD1. The junction had 10 bases not matched to a gene; V was cut back by 4 bases and J by 6 bases. The germline V gene has CDR1 LNHDA and CDR2 SQIVND (reference sequence). CDR3 length: 15 residues. The CDR3 coding sequence is TGTGCCAGTAGTAGAGCCGGGACAGGGCCCATCGAGCAGTACTTC. Its protein is CASSRAGTGPIEQYF.

The chain carries TRBV28 and TRBJ1-2; D ambiguous. CDR3 size: 12 residues. The germline V gene has CDR1 MDHEN and CDR2 SYDVKM. Trimming left V 2 bases short and J 4 bases short, with 5 bases between. The CDR3 region has the DNA TGTGCCAGCAGTTTAAAGAGCTATGGCTACACCTTC. Protein product: CASSLKSYGYTF.

V is TRBV19 and J is TRBJ1-1; the D is unclear. Trimming stripped 0 bases from V and 2 bases from J, with 7 bases between. The CDR3 covers 14 residues. CDR1 is LNHDA, CDR2 SQIVND, per germline (reference sequence). The CDR3 nucleotides read TGTGCCAGTAGTATAGATGCGGGAAACACTGAAGCTTTCTTT. Translating gives CASSIDAGNTEAFF.

With regard to this clone: Other nucleotide sequences in the sample specify the same CDR3. CDR3 protein: CASSGGRGTETQYF. The CDR3 DNA follows: TGTGCCAGCAGCGGGGGGCGGGGCACCGAGACCCAGTACTTC. The rearrangement uses TRBV5-4 and TRBJ2-5; D tentatively fits TRBD1 or TRBD2 (6 bases each). The germline gives CDR1 SGHNT, CDR2 YYREEE (reference sequence). Trimming removed 4 bases at V and 5 bases at J, with 15 bases between. This CDR3 region has 14 residues.

This clone has just one count. The rearrangement links TRBV4-1 to TRBJ2-2, with 7 bases matching TRBD2. The CDR3 totals 16 residues. V lost 1 base, J lost 6 bases, and 8 bases stayed unmatched. Germline V lookup: CDR1 MGHRA, CDR2 YSYEKL. The CDR3 protein is CASSQVGPAGAGELFF. The CDR3 coding sequence is TGCGCCAGCAGCCAAGTTGGCCCCGCGGGGGCCGGGGAGCTGTTTTTT.

The V and J genes are TRBV27 and TRBJ1-6; D unresolved. The V gene lost 6 bases and the J gene lost 7 bases, with 28 bases spanning the gap. CDR1 MNHEY and CDR2 SMNVEV come from the germline V gene (reference sequence). CDR3 size: 19 residues. The CDR3 spells CASSSSPGIRSGPNSPLHF. The DNA for the CDR3 is TGTGCCAGCAGCTCCAGTCCGGGGATAAGGTCTGGACCCAATTCACCCCTCCACTTT.

For the CDR3, the DNA is TGCGCCAGCAGCCAAGAGGGGACAGGGGGCTACACCGGGGAGCTGTTTTTT. This gives the protein CASSQEGTGGYTGELFF. The chain couples TRBV4-1 to TRBJ2-2; 12 bases match TRBD1. This CDR3 is 17 amino acids long. The germline CDR1 and CDR2 sequences are MGHRA and YSYEKL. V trimming: 0 bases; J trimming: 3 bases; junction bases outside the gene matches: 2.

The chain carries TRBV7-9 and TRBJ2-1; TRBD1 is a possible D gene (5 bases). Germline V lookup: CDR1 SEHNR, CDR2 FQNEAQ (reference sequence). Trimming left V 5 bases short and J 7 bases short, with 18 bases between. The CDR3 length is 15 residues. The CDR3 DNA sequence: TGTGCCAGCAGCGTCCAGGGCAGGGAATGGAATGAGCAGTTCTTC. As protein: CASSVQGREWNEQFF. The whole variable domain, filled in from reference TRBV7-9 and TRBJ2-1, reads DTGVSQNPRHKITKRGQNVTFRCDPISEHNRLYWYRQTLGQGPEFLTYFQNEAQLEKSRLLSDRFSAERPKGSFSTLEIQRTEQGDSAMYLCASSVQGREWNEQFFGPGTRLTVL.

The chain links TRBV2 to TRBJ1-1; D gene unclear. The CDR3 is 12 residues long. Germline assignment: CDR1 SNHLY and CDR2 FYNNEI. The V end was cut by 7 bases, the J end by 1 base, with 7 bases between. CDR3 DNA: TGTGCCAGCACCGTCGGGAACACTGAAGCTTTCTTT. It translates to CASTVGNTEAFF.

The chain has TRBV2 and TRBJ2-7; 9 positions agree with TRBD1. V was pared by 6 bases and J by 1 base, with 7 bases of the junction left unmatched. Germline V CDR1 and CDR2: SNHLY, FYNNEI. This CDR3 spans 15 amino acids. The CDR3 nucleotides read TGTGCCAGCAGGGGGGACAGGGACGGTTCCTACGAGCAGTACTTC. Protein: CASRGDRDGSYEQYF. The full variable domain, its missing parts supplied by reference TRBV2 and TRBJ2-7, is EPEVTQTPSHQVTQMGQEVILRCVPISNHLYFYWYRQILGQKVEFLVSFYNNEISEKSEIFDDQFSVERPDGSNFTLKIRSTKLEDSAMYFCASRGDRDGSYEQYFGPGTRLTVT.

This rearrangement joins TRBV15 to TRBJ1-6; 11 nucleotides match TRBD1. The CDR3 totals 20 residues. Germline V lookup: CDR1 LNHNV, CDR2 YYDKDF (reference sequence). Germline trimming cut 1 base from V and 8 bases from J; bases unmatched to any gene: 16. The CDR3 DNA reads as TGTGCCACCAGCAGAGCCGACCGGACAGGGGGCCTTGGTCTCCATTCACCCCTCCACTTT. It encodes CATSRADRTGGLGLHSPLHF.

The chain recombines TRBV6-5 with TRBJ1-2; D not resolved. The V end lost 0 bases, the J end lost 3 bases, and 5 bases lay between the germline ends. Germline V gene lookup returns CDR1 MNHEY and CDR2 SVGAGI. CDR3 size: 13 residues. CDR3 amino acids: CASSYSQYYGYTF. The CDR3 nucleotides read TGTGCCAGCAGTTACTCTCAGTACTATGGCTACACCTTC.

This clone has a single count. The rearrangement links TRBV6-5 to TRBJ2-1; D may be TRBD1 (6 bases). Per the germline V gene, CDR1 is MNHEY and CDR2 is SVGAGI. With 6 bases removed from V and 6 bases from J, the gap between germline ends came to 15 bases. The CDR3 is made up of 14 amino acids. CDR3 amino acids: CASRSGVARNEQFF. CDR3 DNA sequence: TGTGCCAGCAGATCAGGGGTAGCTCGCAATGAGCAGTTCTTC.

The chain has TRBV5-1 and TRBJ2-3, with a tentative D call TRBD2 (6 bases). This CDR3 is built from 15 residues. The ends were cut back, 0 bases at V and 1 base at J, with 9 bases in the middle. The V gene's germline CDR1 is SGHRS and CDR2 YFSETQ. CDR3 DNA: TGCGCCAGCAGCTTGGGGTCTAGCGGCACAGATACGCAGTATTTT. As protein: CASSLGSSGTDTQYF. Using reference TRBV5-1 and TRBJ2-3 for the parts outside the CDR3, the full variable domain is KAGVTQTPRYLIKTRGQQVTLSCSPISGHRSVSWYQQTPGQGLQFLFEYFSETQRNKGNFPGRFSGRQFSNSRSEMNVSTLELGDSALYLCASSLGSSGTDTQYFGPGTRLTVL.

The V gene is TRBV14, the J gene TRBJ2-3; 8 positions agree with TRBD1. The length of the CDR3 is 21 residues. The germline V gene encodes CDR1 SGHDN and CDR2 FVKESK. Losses at the gene ends were 1 base for V and 0 bases for J; bases not matched to a gene: 18. The CDR3 coding sequence is TGTGCCAGCAGCCAAGCGCGAGACAGGGGTGTTTACCAGTCTAGCACAGATACGCAGTATTTT. It yields the protein CASSQARDRGVYQSSTDTQYF.

The CDR3 DNA follows: TGTGCCAGCAGTTCAGACAGGGGCTCCAGCTCGAACACCGGGGAGCTGTTTTTT. This encodes CASSSDRGSSSNTGELFF. The rearrangement uses TRBV27 and TRBJ2-2; 8 bases fit TRBD1. J gave up 0 bases and V 4 bases, and 10 bases lay outside the gene matches. CDR1 MNHEY and CDR2 SMNVEV come from the germline V gene (reference sequence). CDR3 length equals 18 residues.

The chain is built from TRBV9 and TRBJ1-5; 9 positions match TRBD1. Trimming removed 4 bases from V and 3 bases from J; junction bases left unmatched: 8. The CDR3 is 16 residues long. Germline CDR1 SGDLS, CDR2 YYNGEE. The CDR3 is CASSRTGDSYNQPQHF. As DNA, the CDR3 is TGTGCCAGCAGCAGGACAGGGGATTCCTACAATCAGCCCCAGCATTTT. The full variable domain, rest sourced from reference TRBV9 and TRBJ1-5, is DSGVTQTPKHLITATGQRVTLRCSPRSGDLSVYWYQQSLDQGLQFLIQYYNGEERAKGNILERFSAQQFPDLHSELNLSSLELGDSALYFCASSRTGDSYNQPQHFGDGTRLSIL.

The chain combines TRBV19 with TRBJ2-7; 8 bases are shared with TRBD2. This CDR3 has 14 residues. Germline-derived CDR1 and CDR2 are LNHDA and SQIVND (reference sequence). Trimming took 6 bases from V and 2 from J; bases not matched to a gene: 6. The CDR3 sequence: CASRKLAEAYEQYF. The CDR3 coding sequence is TGTGCCAGTAGGAAACTAGCGGAGGCCTACGAGCAGTACTTC.

The rearrangement joins TRBV5-1 to TRBJ2-3; 13 nucleotides agree with TRBD2. Germline assignment: CDR1 SGHRS and CDR2 YFSETQ. J was trimmed by 1 base and V by 1 base; bases with no gene match: 3. This CDR3 region has 17 residues. The CDR3 region is CASSLTSGRARTDTQYF. DNA for the CDR3: TGCGCCAGCAGCTTGACTAGCGGGAGGGCCCGCACAGATACGCAGTATTTT.

The chain employs TRBV3-1 (or the pseudogene TRBV3-2) and TRBJ1-3, with 7 nucleotides matching TRBD1. The CDR3 runs to 16 residues. The V segment lost 4 bases and the J segment 5 bases; nucleotides outside the gene matches: 11. Germline assignment: CDR1 LGHDT and CDR2 YNNKEL (reference sequence). CDR3 residues: CASSLNRGMGRNTIYF. CDR3 nucleotides: TGTGCCAGCAGCCTAAACAGGGGAATGGGCAGAAACACCATATATTTT.

The chain's CDR3 is CASSEADRGTYEQYF. DNA for the CDR3: TGTGCCAGCAGTGAAGCGGACAGGGGGACCTACGAGCAGTACTTC. This sequence joins TRBV2 and TRBJ2-7; 10 nucleotides match TRBD1. The CDR3 runs 15 residues. V lost 0 bases to trimming and J lost 2 bases; unmatched junction nucleotides: 1. Germline CDR1 reads SNHLY; CDR2 reads FYNNEI.

This clone was observed once. This chain connects TRBV24-1 to TRBJ1-2, with a possible D match to TRBD1 (5 bases). Germline-derived CDR1 and CDR2 are KGHDR and SFDVKD. The CDR3 length is 17 residues. V was shortened by 2 bases and J by 7 bases, with 22 bases between the two germline ends. Written as DNA, the CDR3 is TGTGCCACCAGTGATTCCCGGGCGGGGGGGTTCGAGGCTGGCTACACCTTC. Amino acids: CATSDSRAGGFEAGYTF.

The chain has TRBV5-5 and TRBJ2-3; no definite D call. Trimming removed 1 base at V and 11 bases at J, with 14 bases between. This CDR3 is built from 13 residues. Looked up from germline, CDR1 is SGHKS and CDR2 is YYEKEE (reference sequence). The chain's CDR3 is CASSLRLDGMQYF. CDR3 DNA: TGTGCCAGCAGCTTGAGACTCGACGGTATGCAGTATTTT. Full variable domain (outside the CDR3, taken from reference TRBV5-5 and TRBJ2-3): DAGVTQSPTHLIKTRGQQVTLRCSPISGHKSVSWYQQVLGQGPQFIFQYYEKEERGRGNFPDRFSARQFPNYSSELNVNALLLGDSALYLCASSLRLDGMQYFGPGTRLTVL.

The chain recombines TRBV2 with TRBJ2-3, with D maybe TRBD2 (5 bases). V lost 5 bases to trimming and J lost 0 bases, with 21 bases between them. Germline V lookup: CDR1 SNHLY, CDR2 FYNNEI. This CDR3 is built from 18 residues. CDR3: CASSLGGASYTSTDTQYF. CDR3 DNA sequence: TGTGCCAGCAGTCTAGGAGGCGCCTCTTACACTAGCACAGATACGCAGTATTTT.

This chain joins TRBV12-3 or TRBV12-4 and TRBJ1-5; a possible D gene is TRBD1 (5 bases). The CDR3 has 13 residues. The V end lost 6 bases, the J end lost 7 bases, and 13 bases lay between the germline ends. This CDR3 is CASRGPGRQPQHF. The DNA of the CDR3 is TGTGCCAGCAGGGGGCCAGGGCGGCAGCCCCAGCATTTT.